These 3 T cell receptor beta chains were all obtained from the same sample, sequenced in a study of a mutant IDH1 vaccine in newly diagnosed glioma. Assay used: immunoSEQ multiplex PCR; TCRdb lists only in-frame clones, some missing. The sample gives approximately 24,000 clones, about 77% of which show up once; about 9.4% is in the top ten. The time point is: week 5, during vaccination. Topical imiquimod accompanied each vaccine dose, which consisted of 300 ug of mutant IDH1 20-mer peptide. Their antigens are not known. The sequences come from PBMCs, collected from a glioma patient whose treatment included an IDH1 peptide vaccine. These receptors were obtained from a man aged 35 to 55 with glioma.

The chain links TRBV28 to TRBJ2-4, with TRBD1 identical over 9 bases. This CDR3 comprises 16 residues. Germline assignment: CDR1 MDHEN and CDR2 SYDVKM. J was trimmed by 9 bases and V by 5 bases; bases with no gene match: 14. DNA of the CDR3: TGTGCCAGCAGTAAAATGGGACAGGGAAAAGGAGGCATTCAGTACTTC. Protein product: CASSKMGQGKGGIQYF.

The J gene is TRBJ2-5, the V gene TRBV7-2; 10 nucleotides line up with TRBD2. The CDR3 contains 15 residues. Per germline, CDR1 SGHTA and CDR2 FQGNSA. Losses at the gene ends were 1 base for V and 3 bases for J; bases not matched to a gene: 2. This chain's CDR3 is CASSLVLAGEETQYF. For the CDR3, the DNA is TGTGCCAGCAGCTTAGTTCTAGCGGGAGAAGAGACCCAGTACTTC.

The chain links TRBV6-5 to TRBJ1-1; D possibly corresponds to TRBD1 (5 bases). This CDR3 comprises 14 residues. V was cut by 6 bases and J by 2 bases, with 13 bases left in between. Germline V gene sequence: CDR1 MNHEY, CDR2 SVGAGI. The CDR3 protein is CASSRGTVNTEAFF. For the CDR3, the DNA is TGTGCCAGCAGCCGCGGGACGGTAAACACTGAAGCTTTCTTT.